These 27 T cell receptor beta chains were all obtained from the same sample, sequenced in a study of spatial heterogeneity in lung cancer. Described time point: sample taken at primary tumor resection. Extraction of whole RNA from tumor, nontumor lung or frozen PBMC preceded unsorted sequencing. In TCRdb, the 5' RACE reads were re-called with MiXCR into one record per CDR3 protein. The table records about 44,000 distinct CDR3 sequences, 12% to 15% of them present only once. Sequencing used PBMCs, obtained at surgery. These TCRs come from a male donor with early-stage non-small cell lung cancer.

This clonotype has ten or more counts. This chain uses TRBV5-1 with TRBJ2-2; 8 bases agree with TRBD2. Trimming removed 4 bases from V and 3 bases from J; junction bases left unmatched: 5. Germline V gene lookup returns CDR1 SGHRS and CDR2 YFSETQ. The CDR3 is 15 amino acids. DNA for the CDR3: TGCGCCAGCAGCACCGGGACTAGACACACCGGGGAGCTGTTTTTT. It is translated as CASSTGTRHTGELFF.

This clonotype was recorded many times. The genes are TRBV20-1 and TRBJ1-1; TRBD1 matches at 7 bases. J gave up 1 base and V 5 bases, and 7 bases lay outside the gene matches. Germline-derived CDR1 and CDR2 are DFQATT and SNEGSKA (reference sequence). This CDR3 has 14 residues. CDR3 sequence (DNA): TGCAGTGCTCAAGGGGGGACAGCGAACACTGAAGCTTTCTTT. It yields the protein CSAQGGTANTEAFF.

This chain uses TRBV11-2 with TRBJ2-3; no firm D call. Between the trimmed V and J ends, which lost 1 base and 7 bases, there was a span of 12 bases. Germline V lookup: CDR1 SGHAT, CDR2 FQNNGV. The CDR3 runs 14 residues. This chain's CDR3 is CASSLGRSGHTQYF. The CDR3 nucleotides are TGTGCCAGCAGCTTAGGGCGGTCGGGCCATACGCAGTATTTT.

This clonotype was detected a few times. The V call is TRBV6-6, the J call TRBJ1-5; D remains unclear. Germline CDR1 MNHNY, CDR2 SVGAGI (reference sequence). This CDR3 has 13 amino acids. V was pared by 4 bases and J by 1 base, with 5 bases between. In DNA, the CDR3 is TGTGCCAGCAGTTCCTTCAGCAATCAGCCCCAGCATTTT. The encoded protein is CASSSFSNQPQHF.

This clonotype was counted a few times. This chain connects TRBV7-9 to TRBJ1-6; TRBD1 might be the D (6 bases). The CDR3 contains 14 residues. Looked up from germline, CDR1 is SEHNR and CDR2 is FQNEAQ (reference sequence). Trimming pared 5 bases from V and 9 bases from J, leaving 14 bases between. The CDR3: CASSRTVEGSPLHF. The CDR3 DNA follows: TGTGCCAGCAGCCGGACAGTGGAAGGTTCACCCCTCCACTTT.

The sample holds many counts of this clonotype. The chain joins TRBV4-1 to TRBJ2-1, with TRBD2 matching 8 bases. J lost 4 bases, V lost 1 base, and 9 bases had no gene match. This CDR3 has 17 amino acids. Per germline, CDR1 MGHRA and CDR2 YSYEKL. The DNA for the CDR3 is TGCGCCAGCAGCCAAGTTAGATTAGCGGGAAAGTACAATGAGCAGTTCTTC. As protein: CASSQVRLAGKYNEQFF.

This clonotype was seen repeatedly, ten times or more. This chain joins TRBV28 and TRBJ2-5; D not resolved. The CDR3 runs 14 residues. V was clipped by 1 base and J by 1 base, with 7 bases between them. CDR1 and CDR2 (germline): MDHEN, SYDVKM. CDR3 residues: CASSLSRAQETQYF. Written as DNA, the CDR3 is TGTGCCAGCAGTTTATCTCGGGCCCAAGAGACCCAGTACTTC.

This clonotype was seen a few times. This rearrangement joins TRBV7-2 to TRBJ1-1; D possibly corresponds to TRBD1 (6 bases). V shed 1 base and J shed 1 base, with 10 bases lying between them. The CDR3 runs 15 residues. Per germline, CDR1 SGHTA and CDR2 FQGNSA. CDR3 DNA: TGTGCCAGCAGCTTAGACAGGGCCAGGAACACTGAAGCTTTCTTT. Translation: CASSLDRARNTEAFF.

This clonotype was observed many times. The genes are TRBV29-1 and TRBJ2-5; TRBD1 aligns across 11 bases. The ends lost 4 bases at V and 3 bases at J; junction bases unmatched: 1. CDR3 length: 13 residues. From germline, CDR1 is SQVTM and CDR2 ANQGSEA. The DNA of the CDR3 is TGCAGCGTTGGGACAGGGGGCGAAGAGACCCAGTACTTC. Amino acids: CSVGTGGEETQYF.

This clonotype was seen more than once but under ten times. CDR3 in amino acids: CASSLAQSGSLYEQYF. The CDR3 DNA reads as TGTGCCAGCAGCTTAGCGCAGAGCGGGAGCCTGTACGAGCAGTACTTC. The V call is TRBV7-2, the J call TRBJ2-7, with 8 nucleotides matching TRBD2. Germline V gives CDR1 SGHTA, CDR2 FQGNSA. Unmatched junction bases numbered 8, after V lost 0 bases and J lost 4 bases. The CDR3 is 16 residues long.

This clonotype has at least ten counts. This chain uses TRBV28 with TRBJ2-3, with D unclear. Germline CDR1 is MDHEN and CDR2 is SYDVKM. Trimming took 4 bases from V and 7 from J, leaving 9 bases between them. The CDR3 covers 12 residues. This CDR3 reads CASSSTENTQYF. CDR3 coding DNA: TGTGCCAGCAGTTCCACAGAAAATACGCAGTATTTT.

This clonotype came up a few times. The chain is built from TRBV5-1 and TRBJ2-7, with unresolved D. V lost 0 bases, J lost 1 base, and 11 bases lay in between. Germline-derived CDR1 and CDR2 are SGHRS and YFSETQ. The CDR3 covers 15 residues. The CDR3: CASSLDGPRSYEQYF. The DNA for the CDR3 is TGCGCCAGCAGCTTGGACGGGCCCCGGTCCTACGAGCAGTACTTC.

Of note for this clonotype: A read error may account for a junction end that differs from germline. The rearrangement joins TRBV7-7 to TRBJ2-5, with D perhaps matching TRBD2 (6 bases). CDR3 length: 15 residues. CDR1 is SSHAT, CDR2 FNYEAQ, per germline (reference sequence). Here the CDR3 DNA reads TGTGCTAGCAGCCCAACGGGACTCGCCCAAGAGACCCAGTACTTC. Protein sequence: CASSPTGLAQETQYF. Together with reference TRBV7-7 and TRBJ2-5, the CDR3 gives the full variable domain: GAGVSQSPRYKVTKRGQDVTLRCDPISSHATLYWYQQALGQGPEFLTYFNYEAQPDKSGLPSDRFSAERPEGSISTLTIQRTEQRDSAMYRCASSPTGLAQETQYFGPGTRLLVL.

This clonotype was seen repeatedly, ten times or more. This chain connects TRBV25-1 to TRBJ2-3, with no clear D. CDR1 and CDR2 (germline): MGHDK, SYGVNS. V was trimmed by 2 bases and J by 3 bases, leaving 6 bases between them. The CDR3 consists of 13 residues. The CDR3: CASSEVWTDTQYF. The CDR3 DNA sequence: TGTGCCAGCAGTGAAGTATGGACAGATACGCAGTATTTT.

Ten or more counts support this clonotype. This chain uses TRBV9 with TRBJ2-5, with D perhaps matching TRBD1 (5 bases). Germline loops: CDR1 SGDLS, CDR2 YYNGEE. This CDR3 is built from 16 residues. The V and J ends lost 0 bases and 4 bases respectively, with 16 bases between them. As DNA, the CDR3 is TGTGCCAGCAGCGTAGGAATCGACAGACTTTCAGAGACCCAGTACTTC. This sequence encodes CASSVGIDRLSETQYF.

This clonotype was counted between two and nine times. The chain recombines TRBV6-6 with TRBJ2-1; D unresolved. Germline loops: CDR1 MNHNY, CDR2 SVGAGI (reference sequence). V lost 7 bases, J lost 3 bases, and 16 bases lay in between. The CDR3 covers 15 residues. CDR3 DNA: TGTGCCAGCACCATCCAGAGCCTCGTCTACAATGAGCAGTTCTTC. It specifies CASTIQSLVYNEQFF.

V usage is TRBV7-6 and J usage is TRBJ1-2; possible D gene TRBD1, 5 bases. Trimming removed 4 bases at V and 2 bases at J, with 17 bases between. Germline V gene lookup returns CDR1 SGHVS and CDR2 FNYEAQ. The CDR3 length is 16 residues. CDR3 DNA sequence: TGTGCCAGCAGCTCGCGGAGACGGGACCTAAACTATGGCTACACCTTC. Its protein product is CASSSRRRDLNYGYTF.

This clonotype was found many times. J is TRBJ2-1 and V is TRBV9; 7 bases map to TRBD2. CDR1 is SGDLS and CDR2 is YYNGEE in the germline V gene. Losses at the gene ends were 2 bases for V and 0 bases for J; bases not matched to a gene: 5. The CDR3 spans 16 residues. The CDR3 sequence is CASSVDAGVSYNEQFF. CDR3 coding DNA: TGTGCCAGCAGCGTCGACGCGGGGGTCTCCTACAATGAGCAGTTCTTC.

This clonotype was detected ten times or more. This chain links TRBV27 with TRBJ1-1; D might be TRBD1 (5 bases). Germline assignment: CDR1 MNHEY and CDR2 SMNVEV (reference sequence). V lost 2 bases and J lost 1, with 8 bases in between. The CDR3 totals 14 residues. CDR3 region: CASSLQGANTEAFF. As DNA, the CDR3 is TGTGCCAGCAGTTTACAGGGAGCGAACACTGAAGCTTTCTTT.

This clonotype was found a few times. V and J are TRBV29-1 and TRBJ1-1, with D perhaps TRBD1 (6 bases). The CDR3 has 15 residues. V was clipped by 8 bases and J by 1 base, with 20 bases between them. The V gene's germline CDR1 is SQVTM and CDR2 ANQGSEA. In DNA, the CDR3 is TGCAGCTCGATCGCACAGGGACTCCCGAACACTGAAGCTTTCTTT. The encoded protein is CSSIAQGLPNTEAFF.

In this sample, this clonotype turned up many times. The rearrangement uses TRBV29-1 and TRBJ2-1, with TRBD2 matching 8 bases. The CDR3 runs 14 residues. J gave up 7 bases and V 7 bases, and 12 bases lay outside the gene matches. Looked up from germline, CDR1 is SQVTM and CDR2 is ANQGSEA. The chain's CDR3 is CSGDYGRAVNEQFF. In nucleotides, the CDR3 is TGCAGCGGGGACTACGGGAGGGCCGTGAATGAGCAGTTCTTC.

The CDR3 loop is CASSQQGTFEQYF. The DNA of the CDR3 is TGCGCCAGCAGCCAACAGGGGACTTTCGAGCAGTACTTC. This sequence joins TRBV4-1 and TRBJ2-7; perhaps D is TRBD1 or TRBD2 (6 bases each). The CDR3 totals 13 residues. Trimming took 2 bases from V and 6 from J, leaving 11 bases between them. Germline lookup yields CDR1 MGHRA and CDR2 YSYEKL.

The rearrangement links TRBV19 to TRBJ1-5; 10 nucleotides match TRBD1. The germline V gene has CDR1 LNHDA and CDR2 SQIVND (reference sequence). V shed 5 bases and J 0 bases; nucleotides not matched to a gene: 4. The CDR3 loop spans 16 amino acids. DNA of the CDR3: TGTGCCAGTAGTCGACAGGGGGCCAATAGCAATCAGCCCCAGCATTTT. Translated: CASSRQGANSNQPQHF.

There are a few counts of this clonotype. The chain recombines TRBV29-1 with TRBJ2-1, with a possible D match to TRBD2 (6 bases). The CDR3 has 15 residues. CDR1 is SQVTM and CDR2 is ANQGSEA in the germline V gene. V was clipped by 4 bases and J by 4 bases, with 17 bases between them. For the CDR3, the DNA is TGCAGCGTTGGGAGGGTTGGGAGTACGTACAATGAGCAGTTCTTC. Protein product: CSVGRVGSTYNEQFF.

The V call is TRBV5-1, the J call TRBJ1-1; D is unclear. Germline values: CDR1 SGHRS, CDR2 YFSETQ. The CDR3 totals 17 residues. Between the trimmed V and J ends, which lost 0 bases and 0 bases, there was a span of 15 bases. CDR3: CASSLVFARSMNTEAFF. Here the CDR3 DNA reads TGCGCCAGCAGCTTGGTATTCGCCAGGAGCATGAACACTGAAGCTTTCTTT.

This clonotype was observed many times. The CDR3 is CASSLIEGITDTQYF. In DNA form, the CDR3 reads TGTGCCAGCAGCTTAATCGAAGGGATTACAGATACGCAGTATTTT. V usage is TRBV7-2 and J usage is TRBJ2-3; unclear D gene. V lost 2 bases, J lost 3 bases, and 12 bases lay in between. The CDR3 runs 15 residues. Germline V gene sequence: CDR1 SGHTA, CDR2 FQGNSA.

This clonotype was seen a few times. This chain connects TRBV6-2 or TRBV6-3 to TRBJ1-5; the D is unclear. V lost 5 bases and J lost 2, with 13 bases in between. CDR1 and CDR2 (germline): MNHEY, SVGEGT. The CDR3 runs 15 residues. Here the CDR3 DNA reads TGTGCCAGCAGTCGGCCCGGGAGAGGCAATCAGCCCCAGCATTTT. Translating gives CASSRPGRGNQPQHF.